This TCR beta chain was sequenced for a study of blood T cell repertoires in COVID-19. Study at large: Donors in the United States, Italy and Spain gave samples during acute or convalescent COVID-19. In each case, the material was cDNA or gDNA derived from T cells, B-cell-depleted T cells, or PBMCs.

CDR3 length equals 15 residues. Trimming at V came to 6 bases and at J to 4 bases, leaving 10 bases not matched to a gene. The germline V gene encodes CDR1 SEHNR and CDR2 FQNEAQ (reference sequence). As processed by the authors: Reference gene primer amplification in the assay estimated nucleated cell counts. Generated by immunoSEQ multiplex PCR, the TCRdb table keeps only in-frame clones and is missing some. V and J calls and clone size are those listed in that table; D and trimming were worked out from the DNA. The table shows some 270,000 clones, with around 86% occurring only once. The gene calls are TRBV7-9 and TRBJ2-3; 7 bases agree with TRBD2. The specimen was peripheral blood. The sequence came from a man aged 35-49 years with active or convalescent COVID-19. The CDR3 reads CASSFVASGADTQYF. In DNA form, the CDR3 reads TGTGCCAGCAGTTTCGTCGCTAGCGGTGCAGATACGCAGTATTTT. Looking up the rest from reference TRBV7-9 and TRBJ2-3 gives the full variable domain: DTGVSQNPRHKITKRGQNVTFRCDPISEHNRLYWYRQTLGQGPEFLTYFQNEAQLEKSRLLSDRFSAERPKGSFSTLEIQRTEQGDSAMYLCASSFVASGADTQYFGPGTRLTVL.